A single sample is the source of the 5 T cell receptor beta chains below, sequenced in a study of cytomegalovirus exposure and HLA in healthy donors. The PCR had 60 Vbeta and 13 Jbeta primers. The repertoire was sequenced with immunoSEQ multiplex PCR; TCRdb's copy has only in-frame clones and lacks some. The sample carries around 150,000 clones, about 83% recorded once. The sequencing input was PBMCs. These receptors came from a woman under 40 in good health and CMV-seronegative.

The CDR3 DNA sequence: TGTGCCAGCAGCGCCCCCTCGGGCACCGGGGAGCTGTTTTTT. Its protein is CASSAPSGTGELFF. The J gene is TRBJ2-2, the V gene TRBV7-2; D unresolved. The CDR3 totals 14 residues. Germline values: CDR1 SGHTA, CDR2 FQGNSA. The germline V and J ends were trimmed by 5 bases and 4 bases, with 11 bases remaining between them.

This chain links TRBV5-1 with TRBJ2-5, with TRBD2 matching 11 bases. Germline V gene lookup returns CDR1 SGHRS and CDR2 YFSETQ. This CDR3 has 15 residues. V lost 4 bases, J lost 5 bases, and 7 bases stayed unmatched. CDR3 loop: CASSKIAGGQETQYF. As DNA, the CDR3 is TGCGCCAGCAGCAAAATAGCGGGAGGGCAGGAGACCCAGTACTTC.

The rearrangement joins TRBV7-8 to TRBJ1-2; 9 bases fit TRBD1. V gave up 5 bases and J gave up 1 base; unmatched junction bases: 11. The germline V gene encodes CDR1 SGHVS and CDR2 FQNEAQ. The CDR3 spans 17 residues. CDR3: CASSPVTGGHFNYGYTF. The CDR3 DNA is TGTGCCAGCAGCCCCGTCACAGGGGGCCACTTTAACTATGGCTACACCTTC.

J is TRBJ1-5 and V is TRBV10-3; TRBD1 agrees at 10 bases. Germline CDR1 ENHRY, CDR2 SYGVKD. V lost 5 bases, J lost 5 bases, and 6 bases stayed unmatched. The CDR3 has 15 residues. CDR3 sequence (DNA): TGTGCCATCAGTACCGGGACAGGGGTCCATCAGCCCCAGCATTTT. This gives the protein CAISTGTGVHQPQHF.

This chain connects TRBV6-5 to TRBJ1-5; TRBD1 is a possible D gene (5 bases). The germline V gene has CDR1 MNHEY and CDR2 SVGAGI. The CDR3 length is 14 residues. The V end lost 6 bases, the J end lost 3 bases, and 12 bases lay between the germline ends. The CDR3 here is CASSSGLDNQPQHF. CDR3 sequence (DNA): TGTGCCAGCAGCTCGGGACTGGACAATCAGCCCCAGCATTTT.